The 17 T cell receptor beta chains below all came from one sample that was sequenced in a study of T cell changes during pregnancy in multiple sclerosis. The method was immunoSEQ multiplex PCR; TCRdb's version includes in-frame clones alone and lacks a portion of them. In the table there are 40,000 to 50,000 clones, approximately 94% of which are singletons. The sample was CD8+ T cells from peripheral blood mononuclear cells, taken in the first trimester of pregnancy. The source of these receptors is a female donor with multiple sclerosis, enrolled in a pregnancy study.

As to this clone: This specimen includes other DNA sequences encoding the same CDR3. The gene calls are TRBV19 and TRBJ1-1; the D is unclear. From germline, CDR1 is LNHDA and CDR2 SQIVND (reference sequence). CDR3 length: 13 residues. Trimming removed 3 bases at V and 0 bases at J, with 5 bases between. The CDR3 spells CASSIAVNTEAFF. Written as DNA, the CDR3 is TGTGCCAGTAGTATCGCGGTGAACACTGAAGCTTTCTTT.

The chain combines TRBV7-9 with TRBJ2-1; 8 nucleotides agree with TRBD2. J gave up 8 bases and V 5 bases, and 20 bases lay outside the gene matches. The CDR3 has 18 residues. Germline assignment: CDR1 SEHNR and CDR2 FQNEAQ (reference sequence). The CDR3 here is CASSTTNSGSGRWDEQFF. In DNA form, the CDR3 reads TGTGCCAGCAGCACAACAAACTCGGGGAGCGGGAGATGGGATGAGCAGTTCTTC. Combining the CDR3 with reference TRBV7-9 and TRBJ2-1 gives the whole variable domain DTGVSQNPRHKITKRGQNVTFRCDPISEHNRLYWYRQTLGQGPEFLTYFQNEAQLEKSRLLSDRFSAERPKGSFSTLEIQRTEQGDSAMYLCASSTTNSGSGRWDEQFFGPGTRLTVL.

The gene calls are TRBV7-9 and TRBJ2-1; D unclear. V gave up 5 bases and J gave up 3 bases, with 11 bases separating them. There are 14 residues in the CDR3. Germline V gene data show CDR1 as SEHNR and CDR2 as FQNEAQ (reference sequence). The CDR3 sequence: CASSAPARYNEQFF. CDR3 DNA: TGTGCCAGCAGCGCGCCCGCCCGCTACAATGAGCAGTTCTTC.

This chain links TRBV11-2 with TRBJ2-1; 7 nucleotides match TRBD2. V trimming: 4 bases; J trimming: 8 bases; junction bases outside the gene matches: 11. Germline CDR1 reads SGHAT; CDR2 reads FQNNGV. The CDR3 extends over 15 amino acids. The CDR3 coding sequence is TGTGCCAGCAGCTCCGGGACTACGCGATTCTATGAGCAGTTCTTC. Protein: CASSSGTTRFYEQFF.

This rearrangement joins TRBV7-9 to TRBJ2-1, with D possibly TRBD2 on 7 matching bases. The V end was cut by 3 bases, the J end by 5 bases, with 17 bases between. Germline values: CDR1 SEHNR, CDR2 FQNEAQ (reference sequence). The CDR3 has 16 residues. The CDR3 loop is CASSFSGGGKDNEQFF. The CDR3 coding sequence is TGTGCCAGCAGCTTTAGTGGGGGGGGCAAAGACAATGAGCAGTTCTTC.

The chain joins TRBV9 to TRBJ2-1; tentatively, D is TRBD2 (6 bases). This CDR3 is built from 15 residues. V shed 3 bases and J shed 4 bases, with 14 bases lying between them. Germline V gives CDR1 SGDLS, CDR2 YYNGEE. The CDR3 region is CASSGGMGLYNEQFF. The CDR3 nucleotides are TGTGCCAGCAGCGGGGGGATGGGACTTTACAATGAGCAGTTCTTC.

The rearrangement links TRBV7-9 to TRBJ2-7; perhaps TRBD2 as D (7 bases). This CDR3 has 15 amino acids. Between the trimmed V and J ends, which lost 5 bases and 3 bases, there was a span of 17 bases. CDR1 SEHNR and CDR2 FQNEAQ come from the germline V gene (reference sequence). CDR3 amino acids: CASSEGGDSIYEQYF. The CDR3 bases are TGTGCCAGCAGCGAGGGGGGGGACTCCATCTACGAGCAGTACTTC.

The chain has TRBV10-3 and TRBJ1-1; perhaps TRBD1 as D (5 bases). The CDR3 is made up of 16 amino acids. Germline V gene lookup returns CDR1 ENHRY and CDR2 SYGVKD. Trimming stripped 7 bases from V and 1 base from J, with 19 bases between. The chain's CDR3 is CAITRLQGKGNTEAFF. As DNA, the CDR3 is TGTGCCATCACTAGACTCCAGGGCAAAGGGAACACTGAAGCTTTCTTT.

The genes are TRBV10-3 and TRBJ2-7; 9 nucleotides match TRBD2. CDR3 length: 14 amino acids. V was clipped by 10 bases and J by 5 bases; unmatched bases: 12. Germline CDR1 and CDR2: ENHRY and SYGVKD. The CDR3 DNA reads as TGTGCCACCTCAACCGGGACTAGCTTGAACGAGCAGTACTTC. Its translation is CATSTGTSLNEQYF.

The chain carries TRBV28 and TRBJ2-2; 12 nucleotides align to TRBD1. Germline V CDR1 and CDR2: MDHEN, SYDVKM. The CDR3 is made up of 17 amino acids. J lost 5 bases, V lost 5 bases, and 9 bases had no gene match. The CDR3 sequence is CASSQPRDRGHTGELFF. The CDR3 DNA reads TGTGCCAGCAGTCAACCGAGGGACAGGGGGCATACCGGGGAGCTGTTTTTT.

J is TRBJ1-1 and V is TRBV6-1; TRBD1 aligns across 7 bases. V was pared by 10 bases and J by 2 bases, with 7 bases of the junction left unmatched. This CDR3 is built from 13 residues. Germline V gene lookup returns CDR1 MNHNS and CDR2 SASEGT. The chain's CDR3 is CANFDRDNTEAFF. The DNA for the CDR3 is TGTGCCAACTTCGACAGGGACAACACTGAAGCTTTCTTT.

The chain links TRBV5-1 to TRBJ2-3; D might be TRBD1 (6 bases). Germline V gene data show CDR1 as SGHRS and CDR2 as YFSETQ. The germline V and J ends were trimmed by 3 bases and 2 bases, with 10 bases remaining between them. The CDR3 loop spans 14 amino acids. The CDR3 DNA is TGCGCCAGCAGCTGGGACACCCTCACAGATACGCAGTATTTT. Its translation is CASSWDTLTDTQYF.

Written as DNA, the CDR3 is TGTGCCAGCAGCTTAGCCGCAGGGTTCGAGCAGTACTTC. Translating gives CASSLAAGFEQYF. The chain uses TRBV7-9 and TRBJ2-7, with D tentatively TRBD1 (5 bases). CDR3 size: 13 residues. The germline V gene has CDR1 SEHNR and CDR2 FQNEAQ (reference sequence). V lost 0 bases and J 6 bases, leaving 9 bases between the germline ends.

The chain joins TRBV7-9 to TRBJ1-2; D is ambiguous. V was cut by 3 bases and J by 3 bases, with 14 bases left in between. The germline V gene has CDR1 SEHNR and CDR2 FQNEAQ (reference sequence). The CDR3 sequence is 15 residues long. The CDR3 protein is CASSFSGSAHYGYTF. The CDR3 DNA is TGTGCCAGCAGCTTTTCTGGCTCCGCACACTATGGCTACACCTTC.

The chain recombines TRBV2 with TRBJ2-3, with TRBD1 matching over 8 bases. CDR3 length: 16 residues. Germline CDR1 is SNHLY and CDR2 is FYNNEI. Losses at the gene ends were 1 base for V and 10 bases for J; bases not matched to a gene: 13. The DNA of the CDR3 is TGTGCCAGCAGTGAAGAACAGGGGGGACTTTTCGGCGCGCAGTATTTT. As protein: CASSEEQGGLFGAQYF.

The chain uses TRBV29-1 and TRBJ2-5; 11 nucleotides line up with TRBD1. The CDR3 spans 13 residues. Per the germline V gene, CDR1 is SQVTM and CDR2 is ANQGSEA. Germline trimming cut 7 bases from V and 0 bases from J; bases unmatched to any gene: 1. The CDR3 DNA sequence: TGCAGCGGGGGACAGGGGGACCAAGAGACCCAGTACTTC. This codes for CSGGQGDQETQYF.

V usage is TRBV19 and J usage is TRBJ1-1; a weak D match, TRBD1 (5 bases). The CDR3 contains 15 residues. Germline CDR1 LNHDA, CDR2 SQIVND (reference sequence). Between the trimmed V and J ends, which lost 1 base and 4 bases, there was a span of 13 bases. The CDR3 here is CASSIVAEGRTEAFF. The CDR3 nucleotides are TGTGCCAGTAGTATAGTGGCGGAGGGGCGCACTGAAGCTTTCTTT.